The count of the clone carrying this T cell receptor beta chain is one. What it binds is not known. The data stem from a study of T cell responses to AZD1222 COVID-19 vaccine. The study's findings and limits: Regions 160-218 and 743-854 dominated among vaccine-associated CD4 TCRs spanning spike. Baseline serostatus was positive in only a handful of AZD1222 recipients. Donors were mostly white British, more females; clonal diversity possibly underestimated.

Some clones are missing from TCRdb's copy, which holds only in-frame ones; the method was immunoSEQ multiplex PCR. The sample has approximately 100,000 clones; about 87% are singletons. Germline lookup yields CDR1 MDHEN and CDR2 SYDVKM. V lost 6 bases and J lost 2, with 14 bases in between. The CDR3 extends over 14 amino acids. The sample here was peripheral blood, taken on day 0 of AZD1222 vaccination. This chain joins TRBV28 and TRBJ2-7, with a weak D call TRBD1 (6 bases). The clonotype originates from an adult in good health. The CDR3 bases are TGTGCCAGCAGCCTAATCCAGGGGACCTACGAGCAGTACTTC. Translating it yields CASSLIQGTYEQYF. Complete variable domain (other parts from reference TRBV28 and TRBJ2-7): DVKVTQSSRYLVKRTGEKVFLECVQDMDHENMFWYRQDPGLGLRLIYFSYDVKMKEKGDIPEGYSVSREKKERFSLILESASTNQTSMYLCASSLIQGTYEQYFGPGTRLTVT.